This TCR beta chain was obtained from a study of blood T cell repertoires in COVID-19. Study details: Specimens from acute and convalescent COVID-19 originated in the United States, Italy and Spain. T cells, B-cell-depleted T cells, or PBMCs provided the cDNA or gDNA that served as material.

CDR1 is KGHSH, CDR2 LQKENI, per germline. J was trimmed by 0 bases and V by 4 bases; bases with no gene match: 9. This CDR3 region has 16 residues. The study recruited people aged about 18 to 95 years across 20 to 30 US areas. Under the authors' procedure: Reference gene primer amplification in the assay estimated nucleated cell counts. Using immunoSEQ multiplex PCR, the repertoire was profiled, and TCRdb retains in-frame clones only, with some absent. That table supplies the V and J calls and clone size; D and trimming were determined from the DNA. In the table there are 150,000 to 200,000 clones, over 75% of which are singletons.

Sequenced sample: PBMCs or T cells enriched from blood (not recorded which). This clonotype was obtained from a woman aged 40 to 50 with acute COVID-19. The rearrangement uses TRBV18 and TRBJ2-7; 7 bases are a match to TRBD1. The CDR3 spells CASSLPTGPSSYEQYF. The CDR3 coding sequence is TGTGCCAGCTCACTTCCGACAGGGCCGAGCTCCTACGAGCAGTACTTC.